The 26 T cell receptor beta chains below were found in one sample sequenced in a study of shared clonotypes between healthy human individuals. TCRdb keeps only in-frame clones here, not all; method: immunoSEQ multiplex PCR. This table holds around 1,900,000 clones, 85% to 95% found once. Naive CD8 cells lacked CD45RO, underwent positive selection for CCR7 and left out terminally differentiated effector memory CD45RA+ cells. The sample comprised naive CD8+ T cells from PBMCs. These receptors were obtained from a young man in good health. Some clones in this sample may be carry-over from other donors' samples.

This clone has only one observation. The V gene is TRBV15, the J gene TRBJ2-7, with 8 bases matching TRBD1. Trimming cost V 0 bases and J 5 bases; bases outside gene matches: 9. The CDR3 is 16 amino acids. The germline V gene encodes CDR1 LNHNV and CDR2 YYDKDF (reference sequence). CDR3 sequence: CATSRDRRDRSHEQYF. In nucleotides, the CDR3 is TGTGCCACCAGCAGAGATCGACGGGACAGGTCCCACGAGCAGTACTTC.

The J gene is TRBJ1-5, the V gene TRBV27; D may be TRBD1 (6 bases). Trimming took 6 bases from V and 0 from J, leaving 21 bases between them. Germline values: CDR1 MNHEY, CDR2 SMNVEV (reference sequence). The length of the CDR3 is 18 residues. Here the CDR3 reads CASSRLLVGGGSNQPQHF. In DNA, the CDR3 is TGTGCCAGCAGCCGCCTGTTAGTCGGAGGGGGTAGCAATCAGCCCCAGCATTTT.

This clone showed up just once. The CDR3 DNA sequence: TGTGCCAGCAGCTTGCCACTAGGTTCTGCAGATACGCAGTATTTT. This encodes CASSLPLGSADTQYF. This chain links TRBV5-6 with TRBJ2-3, with D perhaps matching TRBD2 (5 bases). CDR3 size: 15 residues. Germline loops: CDR1 SGHDT, CDR2 YYEEEE. V shed 1 base and J shed 4 bases, with 13 bases lying between them.

Here the CDR3 DNA reads TGTGCCAGCAGCCCGGAGGGGGGATGGCCCTACGAGCAGTACTTC. It codes for CASSPEGGWPYEQYF. The J gene is TRBJ2-7, the V gene TRBV7-2; D tentatively fits TRBD1 or TRBD2 (6 bases each). CDR3 length: 15 amino acids. V was pared by 5 bases and J by 2 bases, with 16 bases between. The V gene's germline CDR1 is SGHTA and CDR2 FQGNSA.

This chain links TRBV5-4 with TRBJ1-6, with TRBD1 matching over 7 bases. The V gene's germline CDR1 is SGHNT and CDR2 YYREEE (reference sequence). Losses at the gene ends were 4 bases for V and 8 bases for J; bases not matched to a gene: 6. The CDR3 spans 14 residues. CDR3 DNA sequence: TGTGCCAGCAGCCCGGACAGGAGTCATTCACCCCTCCACTTT. Encoded protein: CASSPDRSHSPLHF.

The CDR3 DNA sequence: TGTGCCAGCAGTTTAATCCCTTCTGGAAACACCATATATTTT. It specifies CASSLIPSGNTIYF. The J gene is TRBJ1-3, the V gene TRBV27; D is unresolved. CDR1 and CDR2 from the germline V gene are MNHEY and SMNVEV (reference sequence). There are 14 residues in the CDR3. Trimming shortened V by 2 bases and J by 1 base, and 6 bases separated the two germline ends.

This clone showed up just once. The chain combines TRBV27 with TRBJ2-7; D possibly corresponds to TRBD2 (5 bases). Germline V gene data show CDR1 as MNHEY and CDR2 as SMNVEV (reference sequence). The CDR3 runs 16 residues. Deletions cut 4 bases from V and 4 bases from J, with 20 bases between. The CDR3 region is CASSSWRSSGWYEQYF. The DNA of the CDR3 is TGTGCCAGCAGTTCCTGGAGGTCTTCGGGTTGGTACGAGCAGTACTTC.

The genes are TRBV15 and TRBJ2-7, with a tentative D call TRBD1 (6 bases). This CDR3 has 16 residues. Germline CDR1 LNHNV, CDR2 YYDKDF (reference sequence). Trimming removed 0 bases from V and 3 bases from J, with 15 bases in between. The CDR3 sequence is CATSRDPGHQVYEQYF. The CDR3 DNA follows: TGTGCCACCAGCAGAGATCCGGGACACCAGGTCTACGAGCAGTACTTC.

The rearrangement joins TRBV9 to TRBJ1-2, with 7 bases lining up with TRBD1. CDR3 length: 14 residues. CDR1 and CDR2 from the germline V gene are SGDLS and YYNGEE. V was pared by 6 bases and J by 4 bases, with 9 bases of the junction left unmatched. The CDR3 sequence: CASTQQGRGYGYTF. In DNA, the CDR3 is TGTGCCAGCACCCAACAGGGGAGAGGCTATGGCTACACCTTC.

The genes are TRBV6-6 and TRBJ1-4; D is perhaps TRBD1 (5 bases). Germline CDR1 is MNHNY and CDR2 is SVGAGI (reference sequence). The length of the CDR3 is 14 residues. Trimming stripped 7 bases from V and 3 bases from J, with 12 bases between. The CDR3 here is CASTGDRPNEKLFF. The CDR3 DNA reads TGTGCCAGCACGGGTGACAGACCTAATGAAAAACTGTTTTTT.

The rearrangement uses TRBV28 and TRBJ1-1; 7 nucleotides align to TRBD1. Unmatched junction bases numbered 7, after V lost 4 bases and J lost 5 bases. From germline, CDR1 is MDHEN and CDR2 SYDVKM. This CDR3 has 14 amino acids. CDR3 sequence: CASSWGTGATEAFF. CDR3 nucleotides: TGTGCCAGCAGTTGGGGCACAGGGGCAACTGAAGCTTTCTTT.

The chain has TRBV11-1 and TRBJ2-4, with D tentatively TRBD2 (6 bases). V lost 11 bases and J 1 base, leaving 15 bases between the germline ends. CDR1 and CDR2 (germline): SGHAT, FQDESV (reference sequence). The CDR3 spans 14 residues. CDR3: CASRGEEAKNIQYF. Here the CDR3 DNA reads TGTGCCTCGAGAGGGGAGGAGGCCAAAAACATTCAGTACTTC.

The V gene is TRBV5-6, the J gene TRBJ1-5; TRBD1 aligns across 7 bases. The V segment lost 4 bases and the J segment 0 bases; nucleotides outside the gene matches: 4. CDR1 and CDR2 from the germline V gene are SGHDT and YYEEEE. The CDR3 consists of 15 residues. The CDR3: CASSLGTASNQPQHF. The CDR3 DNA sequence: TGTGCCAGCAGCCTCGGGACAGCTAGCAATCAGCCCCAGCATTTT.

About this clone itself: Other DNA variants within this sample encode the same CDR3. The V call is TRBV9, the J call TRBJ2-1, with TRBD2 matching 8 bases. The germline CDR1 and CDR2 sequences are SGDLS and YYNGEE. CDR3 length: 16 amino acids. V was clipped by 0 bases and J by 0 bases; unmatched bases: 2. In nucleotides, the CDR3 is TGTGCCAGCAGCGTAGCGGGGACTAGCTCCTACAATGAGCAGTTCTTC. Encoded protein: CASSVAGTSSYNEQFF.

As concerns this clone: The same CDR3 also results from other DNA sequences found in this sample. This sequence joins TRBV29-1 and TRBJ1-4; D not certain. In germline, CDR1 is SQVTM, CDR2 ANQGSEA. Trimming shortened V by 4 bases and J by 5 bases, and 5 bases separated the two germline ends. This CDR3 has 11 amino acids. CDR3 in DNA: TGCAGCGTTGGAGTAAATGAAAAACTGTTTTTT. Translation: CSVGVNEKLFF. The complete variable domain, with remaining parts taken from reference TRBV29-1 and TRBJ1-4, reads SAVISQKPSRDICQRGTSLTIQCQVDSQVTMMFWYRQQPGQSLTLIATANQGSEATYESGFVIDKFPISRPNLTFSTLTVSNMSPEDSSIYLCSVGVNEKLFFGSGTQLSVL.

The chain joins TRBV21-1 to TRBJ2-7; TRBD1, the D gene given by the table, was not confirmed from the DNA. TRBV21-1 is a listed pseudogene. The CDR3 consists of 14 residues. CDR3 loop: CASSNGAGGHEQYF. The CDR3 DNA is TGTGCCAGCAGCAACGGGGCAGGGGGCCACGAGCAGTACTTC.

The chain joins TRBV6-5 to TRBJ2-7; the match to TRBD2 covers 9 bases. J was trimmed by 3 bases and V by 5 bases; bases with no gene match: 5. The germline CDR1 and CDR2 sequences are MNHEY and SVGAGI. CDR3 size: 14 residues. This CDR3 reads CASSPRGGDYEQYF. CDR3 bases: TGTGCCAGCAGTCCGCGGGGGGGGGACTACGAGCAGTACTTC.

The rearrangement links TRBV30 to TRBJ1-2, with 10 nucleotides matching TRBD1. There are 12 residues in the CDR3. Germline values: CDR1 GTSNPN, CDR2 SVGIG (reference sequence). V lost 6 bases to trimming and J lost 7 bases; unmatched junction nucleotides: 5. The CDR3 DNA reads TGTGCCTGTGACAGGGGGCTCGGTGGCTACACCTTC. Translating gives CACDRGLGGYTF.

V usage is TRBV2 and J usage is TRBJ1-5; no firm D call. The V end was cut by 8 bases, the J end by 0 bases, with 11 bases between. The germline V gene encodes CDR1 SNHLY and CDR2 FYNNEI. The CDR3 totals 14 residues. This CDR3 reads CASRPGSSNQPQHF. In nucleotides, the CDR3 is TGTGCCAGCCGGCCCGGGAGTAGCAATCAGCCCCAGCATTTT.

In DNA, the CDR3 is TGTGCCAGCAGCGGCGGGAATTCACCCCTCCACTTT. Its protein product is CASSGGNSPLHF. This rearrangement joins TRBV2 to TRBJ1-6; D gene ambiguous. The germline V and J ends were trimmed by 6 bases and 7 bases, with 7 bases remaining between them. Germline CDR1 SNHLY, CDR2 FYNNEI. The CDR3 is 12 residues long.

The genes are TRBV6-1 and TRBJ1-5; the match to TRBD1 covers 8 bases. V was pared by 6 bases and J by 9 bases, with 10 bases of the junction left unmatched. The CDR3 loop spans 14 amino acids. Looked up from germline, CDR1 is MNHNS and CDR2 is SASEGT. The CDR3 region is CASSEDRAGRPQHF. The CDR3 region has the DNA TGTGCCAGCAGCGAGGACAGGGCTGGTCGGCCCCAGCATTTT.

The CDR3 DNA is TGTGCCAGTAGTATTCTTTCCGAGGGCAGGACCTATGGCTACACCTTC. Protein product: CASSILSEGRTYGYTF. The chain has TRBV19 and TRBJ1-2, with no clear D. This CDR3 comprises 16 residues. Germline-derived CDR1 and CDR2 are LNHDA and SQIVND (reference sequence). V was clipped by 3 bases and J by 4 bases, with 18 bases between them. The full variable domain, with the rest looked up from reference TRBV19 and TRBJ1-2, is DGGITQSPKYLFRKEGQNVTLSCEQNLNHDAMYWYRQDPGQGLRLIYYSQIVNDFQKGDIAEGYSVSREKKESFPLTVTSAQKNPTAFYLCASSILSEGRTYGYTFGSGTRLTVV.

This chain links TRBV29-1 with TRBJ2-1, with D possibly matching TRBD2 (8 bases). V dropped 6 bases and J dropped 3 bases, with 21 bases sitting between them. The CDR3 runs to 16 residues. Per the germline V gene, CDR1 is SQVTM and CDR2 is ANQGSEA. For the CDR3, the DNA is TGCAGCGTGGAGGGGGCGAGCGGGAGTAACTACAATGAGCAGTTCTTC. Its translation: CSVEGASGSNYNEQFF.

The rearrangement links TRBV28 to TRBJ2-7; D gene uncertain. V was shortened by 5 bases and J by 1 base, with 15 bases between the two germline ends. This CDR3 is built from 15 residues. Germline CDR1 MDHEN, CDR2 SYDVKM. CDR3 protein: CASSPQVSSSYEQYF. The CDR3, as DNA: TGTGCCAGCAGTCCTCAGGTGTCCTCTTCCTACGAGCAGTACTTC.

The rearrangement joins TRBV2 to TRBJ2-7; 8 nucleotides agree with TRBD1. CDR1 is SNHLY, CDR2 FYNNEI, per germline. This CDR3 is 12 amino acids long. V shed 8 bases, J shed 3 bases, and the junction held 3 bases outside the gene matches. CDR3 in amino acids: CASDRGHYEQYF. The CDR3 DNA sequence: TGTGCCAGCGACAGGGGACACTACGAGCAGTACTTC. Full variable domain (missing parts from reference TRBV2 and TRBJ2-7): EPEVTQTPSHQVTQMGQEVILRCVPISNHLYFYWYRQILGQKVEFLVSFYNNEISEKSEIFDDQFSVERPDGSNFTLKIRSTKLEDSAMYFCASDRGHYEQYFGPGTRLTVT.

The chain carries TRBV5-4 and TRBJ1-6; 10 nucleotides align to TRBD1. The germline CDR1 and CDR2 sequences are SGHNT and YYREEE (reference sequence). The CDR3 contains 15 residues. V trimming: 4 bases; J trimming: 6 bases; junction bases outside the gene matches: 4. CDR3 nucleotide sequence: TGTGCCAGCAGCCTCGACAGGGGGCTTAATTCACCCCTCCACTTT. This sequence encodes CASSLDRGLNSPLHF.